This record looks at one T cell receptor (beta chain) sequence and its context. Its antigen is not identified. This was the immunoSEQ v3.0 assay at survey level. TCRdb's table, derived via immunoSEQ multiplex PCR, lists solely in-frame clones and lacks some. The sample records under 30,000 clones, 90% to 95% being singletons. Treatment for every participant with HIV took place in the United States. The entry originates in a study of long-term antiretroviral therapy in people with HIV. General study points: Every time point showed a repertoire led by clones expanded before ART. HIV repertoires covered narrower CDR3 length ranges than controls did. The study collected blood between 2004 and 2017, possibly under older ART regimens.

V dropped 4 bases and J dropped 1 base, with 14 bases sitting between them. The CDR3 has 15 amino acids. Germline CDR1 reads SGHTS; CDR2 reads YDEGEE. Sequencing was performed on unsorted PBMCs, taken 6 to 6.5 years after starting antiretroviral therapy. The sequence came from a man aged 25 to 45 with HIV. The chain joins TRBV5-8 to TRBJ1-2, with D unresolved. The CDR3 loop is CASSPPRINNYGYTF. DNA of the CDR3: TGTGCCAGCAGCCCACCCCGGATTAATAACTATGGCTACACCTTC. Full variable domain (outside the CDR3, taken from reference TRBV5-8 and TRBJ1-2): EAGVTQSPTHLIKTRGQQATLRCSPISGHTSVYWYQQALGLGLQFLLWYDEGEERNRGNFPPRFSGRQFPNYSSELNVNALELEDSALYLCASSPPRINNYGYTFGSGTRLTVV.